This T cell receptor beta chain was captured by sequencing in a study of blood T cell repertoires in COVID-19. In the study overall: Sites in the United States, Italy and Spain provided acute and convalescent COVID-19 samples. T cells, B-cell-depleted T cells, or PBMCs provided the cDNA or gDNA that served as material.

This clone occurred many times. The authors' processing: Quantification of nucleated cells was approximated via reference gene primer amplification. Some clones are missing from TCRdb's copy, which holds only in-frame ones; the method was immunoSEQ multiplex PCR. For V, J and clone size, that table is used; D and trimming come from the DNA. The sample contains under 140,000 clones, around 80% of which appear only once. V lost 8 bases and J 5 bases, leaving 12 bases between the germline ends. The CDR3 extends over 11 amino acids. Germline assignment: CDR1 DFQATT and CDR2 SNEGSKA (reference sequence). The chain links TRBV20-1 to TRBJ1-1, with no clear D. The receptor comes from a woman older than 75 with acute or convalescent COVID-19. Input material: peripheral blood. CDR3 DNA sequence: TGCAGTAGCCCTAGTTATACTGAAGCTTTCTTT. Its protein product is CSSPSYTEAFF.